The T cell receptor beta chain under discussion was sequenced for a study of T cells in Graves' hyperthyroidism and ophthalmopathy. General study points: In validation, the model predicted ophthalmopathy. These predictions came a median approximately six months before onset. A model of 13 V-J features distinguished ophthalmopathy from stable hyperthyroidism. The majority of expanded thyroid clonotypes above 0.001 also appeared in blood.

This clonotype was seen more than once but under ten times. Its antigen is unidentified. Each patient was aged 18 to 65 and had newly diagnosed hyperthyroidism of under 2 months' duration. CDR3 length: 13 amino acids. From germline, CDR1 is SNHLY and CDR2 FYNNEI. Trimming pared 8 bases from V and 2 bases from J, leaving 11 bases between. Authors of the study amplified TCR beta CDR3 regions from RNA transcripts. Initially, a first-round RT-PCR of the TCR CDR3 employed the HTBI primer set. TCRdb used MiXCR to reprocess the multiplex PCR reads, holding one entry per CDR3 protein. The sample consists of about 350,000 distinct CDR3 sequences, 19% of them appearing once.

The receptor was isolated from a young woman with Graves' hyperthyroidism. The chain links TRBV2 to TRBJ2-3, with D perhaps TRBD2 (6 bases). Sequenced sample: blood. The CDR3 reads CASLGGFTDTQYF. The DNA for the CDR3 is TGTGCCAGCTTGGGGGGATTCACAGATACGCAGTATTTT. The full variable domain, in which reference TRBV2 and TRBJ2-3 provide the parts outside the CDR3, is EPEVTQTPSHQVTQMGQEVILRCVPISNHLYFYWYRQILGQKVEFLVSFYNNEISEKSEIFDDQFSVERPDGSNFTLKIRSTKLEDSAMYFCASLGGFTDTQYFGPGTRLTVL.